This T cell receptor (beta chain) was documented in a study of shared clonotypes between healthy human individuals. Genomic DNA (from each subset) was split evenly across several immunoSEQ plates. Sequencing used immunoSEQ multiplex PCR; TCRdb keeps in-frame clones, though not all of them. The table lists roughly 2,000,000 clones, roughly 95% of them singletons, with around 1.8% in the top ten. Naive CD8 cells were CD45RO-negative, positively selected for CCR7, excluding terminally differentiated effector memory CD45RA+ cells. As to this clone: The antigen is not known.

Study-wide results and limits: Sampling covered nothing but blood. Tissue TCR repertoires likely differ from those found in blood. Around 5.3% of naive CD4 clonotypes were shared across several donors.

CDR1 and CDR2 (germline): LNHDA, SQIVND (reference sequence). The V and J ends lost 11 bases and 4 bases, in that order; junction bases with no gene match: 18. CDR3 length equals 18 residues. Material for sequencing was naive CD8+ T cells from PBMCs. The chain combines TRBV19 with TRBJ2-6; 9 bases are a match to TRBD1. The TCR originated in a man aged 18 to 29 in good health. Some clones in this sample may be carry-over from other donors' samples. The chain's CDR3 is CASKQGAQKFSGANVLTF. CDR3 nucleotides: TGTGCCTCCAAACAGGGGGCGCAGAAGTTCTCGGGGGCCAACGTCCTGACTTTC.